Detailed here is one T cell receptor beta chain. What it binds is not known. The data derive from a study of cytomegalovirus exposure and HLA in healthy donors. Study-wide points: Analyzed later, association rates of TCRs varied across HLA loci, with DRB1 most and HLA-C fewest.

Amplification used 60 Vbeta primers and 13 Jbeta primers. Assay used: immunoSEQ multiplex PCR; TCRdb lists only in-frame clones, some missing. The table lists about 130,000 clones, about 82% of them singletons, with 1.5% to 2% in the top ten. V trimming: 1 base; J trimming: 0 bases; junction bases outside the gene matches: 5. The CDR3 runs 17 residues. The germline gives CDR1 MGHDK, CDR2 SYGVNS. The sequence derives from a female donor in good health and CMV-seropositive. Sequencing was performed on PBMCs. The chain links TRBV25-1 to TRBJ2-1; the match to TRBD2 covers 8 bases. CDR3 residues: CASSESSGGVSYNEQFF. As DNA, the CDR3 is TGTGCCAGCAGTGAATCCAGCGGGGGAGTCTCCTACAATGAGCAGTTCTTC.